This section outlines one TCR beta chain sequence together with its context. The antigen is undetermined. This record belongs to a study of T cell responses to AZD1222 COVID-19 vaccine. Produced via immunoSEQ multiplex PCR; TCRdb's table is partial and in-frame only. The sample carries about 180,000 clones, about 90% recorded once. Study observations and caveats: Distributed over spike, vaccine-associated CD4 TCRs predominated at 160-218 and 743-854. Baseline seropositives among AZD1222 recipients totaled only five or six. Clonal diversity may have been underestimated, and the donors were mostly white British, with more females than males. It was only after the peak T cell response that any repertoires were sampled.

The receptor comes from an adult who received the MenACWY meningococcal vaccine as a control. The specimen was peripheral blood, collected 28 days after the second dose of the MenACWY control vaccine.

The CDR3 region has the DNA TGTGCCAGCAGCTTCCGGACAGGGGGAGATCAGCCCCAGCATTTT. This sequence encodes CASSFRTGGDQPQHF. J is TRBJ1-5 and V is TRBV5-6, with 10 nucleotides matching TRBD1. V gave up 2 bases and J gave up 5 bases; unmatched junction bases: 4. There are 15 residues in the CDR3. The germline V gene has CDR1 SGHDT and CDR2 YYEEEE.